The entry that follows covers one T cell receptor beta chain sequence. Its target is unknown. Time point reported: newly diagnosed, previously untreated cHL patient sample. Magnetic negative selection was used to purify CD4+ T cells from thawed PBMCs. The study compared against PBMCs from newly diagnosed, untreated classical Hodgkin lymphoma. Using immunoSEQ multiplex PCR, the repertoire was profiled, and TCRdb retains in-frame clones only, with some absent. The sample has just over 15,000 clones, about 86% seen once. This record comes from a study of PD-1 blockade in classical Hodgkin lymphoma. The V end was cut by 0 bases, the J end by 7 bases, with 10 bases between. CDR3 length equals 15 residues. The V gene's germline CDR1 is MNHEY and CDR2 SVGAGI. Whole-study results and caveats: Repertoires differed for reasons still undefined, possibly disease activity or prior therapy. According to reports, newly diagnosed patients had lower baseline TCR diversity than healthy donors, and relapsed/refractory patients had lower baseline TCR diversity still.

The V and J genes are TRBV6-5 and TRBJ1-6, with D uncertain. The sample comprised CD4+ T cells from blood. The TCR was taken from a human donor with classical Hodgkin lymphoma. The CDR3 DNA is TGTGCCAGCAGTTACTCGACGTCGGGGAATTCACCCCTCCACTTT. It translates to CASSYSTSGNSPLHF.